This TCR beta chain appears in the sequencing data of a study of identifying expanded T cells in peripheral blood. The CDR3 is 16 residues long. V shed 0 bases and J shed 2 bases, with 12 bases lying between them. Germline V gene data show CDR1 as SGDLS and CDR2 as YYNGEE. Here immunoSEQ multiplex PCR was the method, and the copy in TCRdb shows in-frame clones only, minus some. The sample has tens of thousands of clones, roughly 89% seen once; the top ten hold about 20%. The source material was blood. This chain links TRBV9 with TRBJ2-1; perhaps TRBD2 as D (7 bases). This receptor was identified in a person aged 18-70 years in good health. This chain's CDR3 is CASSVEGGLTYNEQFF. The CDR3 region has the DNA TGTGCCAGCAGCGTAGAGGGGGGACTAACCTACAATGAGCAGTTCTTC.